Presented here are 26 T cell receptor beta chains from one specimen sequenced in a study of blood T cell repertoires in COVID-19 (dated by TCRdb to 2018 to 2021). The library relied on the immunoSEQ multiplex PCR assay. TCRdb re-hosts the immuneACCESS table, in-frame sequences only. Its copies lack some clones; in the studies checked, an unresolved V gene accounts for under half of them, and the cause for the rest is not known. This sample is represented by over 15,000 clones; 93% of them were singletons. The ten largest clones take up 5% to 7% of the sample. Specimen: peripheral blood. These receptors all stem from a human donor in a cohort sampled during active COVID-19.

This clone was counted a single time. The chain has TRBV7-2 and TRBJ1-2, with D tentatively TRBD1 (5 bases). The germline CDR1 and CDR2 sequences are SGHTA and FQGNSA. V shed 5 bases and J shed 3 bases, with 16 bases lying between them. The CDR3 spans 15 residues. DNA of the CDR3: TGTGCCAGCAGCCGGCCAGGGTCCGCGCACTATGGCTACACCTTC. Encoded protein: CASSRPGSAHYGYTF.

The CDR3 protein is CASSLTGGGTDTQYF. The CDR3 DNA sequence: TGTGCCAGCAGCTTAACAGGGGGAGGCACAGATACGCAGTATTTT. This chain uses TRBV7-3 with TRBJ2-3; possibly TRBD1 for D (6 bases). This CDR3 comprises 15 residues. The V gene lost 0 bases and the J gene lost 1 base, with 8 bases spanning the gap. The germline V gene encodes CDR1 SGHTA and CDR2 FQGTGA.

The chain recombines TRBV9 with TRBJ2-2; a possible D gene is TRBD2 (6 bases). CDR3 length equals 15 residues. Germline V gene data show CDR1 as SGDLS and CDR2 as YYNGEE. Trimming removed 0 bases from V and 3 bases from J, with 9 bases in between. The CDR3 DNA sequence: TGTGCCAGCAGCGTAGCTGCGGGATACACCGGGGAGCTGTTTTTT. Its translation is CASSVAAGYTGELFF.

This clone was observed a single time. The chain couples TRBV7-2 to TRBJ1-1; no clear D. The CDR3 sequence is 14 residues long. The germline V gene encodes CDR1 SGHTA and CDR2 FQGNSA. V shed 2 bases and J shed 2 bases, with 9 bases lying between them. This CDR3 reads CASSLFEGNTEAFF. The CDR3 DNA sequence: TGTGCCAGCAGCTTATTCGAGGGAAACACTGAAGCTTTCTTT.

This chain uses TRBV18 with TRBJ2-7; a weak D match, TRBD2 (9 bases). CDR3 length: 17 amino acids. V was trimmed by 6 bases and J by 5 bases, leaving 26 bases between them. Germline CDR1 is KGHSH and CDR2 is LQKENI. Here the CDR3 DNA reads TGTGCCAGCTCTCGCGAGACAGGGGCGGGAGGGGACCACGAGCAGTACTTC. Its translation is CASSRETGAGGDHEQYF.

The count of this clone is one. The chain carries TRBV30 and TRBJ1-2; possible D gene TRBD1, 6 bases. The CDR3 is made up of 10 amino acids. Germline CDR1 reads GTSNPN; CDR2 reads SVGIG (reference sequence). Trimming pared 7 bases from V and 7 bases from J, leaving 10 bases between. Here the CDR3 reads CALQGSGYTF. The CDR3 DNA reads TGTGCCTTACAGGGATCTGGCTACACCTTC.

The chain recombines TRBV18 with TRBJ2-2, with D possibly TRBD1 on 6 matching bases. The CDR3 consists of 16 residues. CDR1 is KGHSH, CDR2 LQKENI, per germline. The ends were cut back, 4 bases at V and 4 bases at J, with 16 bases in the middle. CDR3 in amino acids: CASSLRQGMITGELFF. The CDR3 coding sequence is TGTGCCAGCTCACTGAGGCAGGGGATGATCACCGGGGAGCTGTTTTTT.

The chain couples TRBV5-1 to TRBJ2-7; weak D call: TRBD2 (5 bases). This CDR3 has 13 amino acids. CDR1 is SGHRS and CDR2 is YFSETQ in the germline V gene. The V and J ends lost 1 base and 5 bases respectively, with 10 bases between them. DNA of the CDR3: TGCGCCAGCAGCTTGATAGGGCGGGACGAGCAGTACTTC. Protein sequence: CASSLIGRDEQYF.

CDR3 in amino acids: CSASPHREAFF. The CDR3 nucleotides read TGCAGTGCTAGTCCCCACAGAGAAGCTTTCTTT. V is TRBV20-1 and J is TRBJ1-1; no clear D gene. The V and J ends lost 3 bases and 8 bases respectively, with 10 bases between them. The CDR3 is made up of 11 amino acids. CDR1 DFQATT and CDR2 SNEGSKA come from the germline V gene (reference sequence).

The V gene is TRBV19, the J gene TRBJ1-5, with TRBD1 matching 8 bases. The CDR3 is made up of 13 amino acids. Germline V CDR1 and CDR2: LNHDA, SQIVND (reference sequence). After removal of 8 bases from V and 6 bases from J, the junction contained 6 bases not matched to a gene. The CDR3 protein is CASSDRVGQPQHF. CDR3 nucleotide sequence: TGTGCCAGTTCGGACAGGGTCGGTCAGCCCCAGCATTTT.

The V call is TRBV2, the J call TRBJ1-2; TRBD1 is a possible D gene (5 bases). Trimming pared 4 bases from V and 8 bases from J, leaving 17 bases between. Germline CDR1 reads SNHLY; CDR2 reads FYNNEI. The CDR3 runs to 14 residues. The CDR3 loop reads CASSVGGQYWGYTF. For the CDR3, the DNA is TGTGCCAGCAGTGTGGGCGGACAATATTGGGGCTACACCTTC.

The rearrangement uses TRBV12-3 or TRBV12-4 and TRBJ2-7, with D possibly matching TRBD2 (6 bases). This CDR3 region has 13 residues. The ends were cut back, 5 bases at V and 2 bases at J, with 10 bases in the middle. CDR3 nucleotide sequence: TGTGCCAGCAGTCGGGAGCTTACCTACGAGCAGTACTTC. Protein sequence: CASSRELTYEQYF.

V and J are TRBV5-6 and TRBJ1-1; D gene unclear. The CDR3 spans 13 residues. CDR1 and CDR2 (germline): SGHDT, YYEEEE. The V gene lost 5 bases and the J gene lost 0 bases, with 8 bases spanning the gap. The CDR3 bases are TGTGCCAGCAGTCGGACTATGAACACTGAAGCTTTCTTT. Translated: CASSRTMNTEAFF.

This chain links TRBV12-3 or TRBV12-4 with TRBJ1-1; D not certain. The CDR3 has 13 amino acids. Trimming shortened V by 3 bases and J by 6 bases, and 11 bases separated the two germline ends. DNA of the CDR3: TGTGCCAGCAGTTTGCGGGTACCCCCTGAAGCTTTCTTT. This encodes CASSLRVPPEAFF.

The chain employs TRBV5-4 and TRBJ1-2, with 7 positions matching TRBD1. This CDR3 region has 13 residues. Per the germline V gene, CDR1 is SGHNT and CDR2 is YYREEE (reference sequence). The V segment lost 3 bases and the J segment 2 bases; nucleotides outside the gene matches: 1. Here the CDR3 reads CASSSGQNYGYTF. CDR3 nucleotide sequence: TGTGCCAGCAGCTCGGGACAGAACTATGGCTACACCTTC.

This clone was picked up one time. This chain links TRBV4-1 with TRBJ2-2; the D is unclear. The V and J ends lost 5 bases and 14 bases respectively, with 15 bases between them. Germline-derived CDR1 and CDR2 are MGHRA and YSYEKL. The CDR3 runs to 12 residues. Here the CDR3 reads CASSSSLQNLFF. The CDR3 DNA follows: TGCGCCAGCAGCTCAAGCTTACAGAACCTGTTTTTT.

CDR3 residues: CASSIGRTEAFF. CDR3 nucleotide sequence: TGTGCCAGTAGTATAGGGAGAACTGAAGCTTTCTTT. The chain uses TRBV19 and TRBJ1-1; D unclear. The CDR3 sequence is 12 residues long. The germline V gene has CDR1 LNHDA and CDR2 SQIVND (reference sequence). V lost 1 base to trimming and J lost 5 bases, with 5 bases between them.

V gene TRBV9 combines with J gene TRBJ2-7; D remains ambiguous. This CDR3 contains 14 residues. The germline V and J ends were trimmed by 0 bases and 2 bases, with 9 bases remaining between them. CDR1 SGDLS and CDR2 YYNGEE come from the germline V gene. The chain's CDR3 is CASSVGQDTYEQYF. DNA for the CDR3: TGTGCCAGCAGCGTAGGGCAGGATACCTACGAGCAGTACTTC.

The J gene is TRBJ2-2, the V gene TRBV3-1 (or the pseudogene TRBV3-2), with 10 bases matching TRBD2. CDR3 size: 18 residues. Germline V gives CDR1 LGHDT, CDR2 YNNKEL (reference sequence). V was clipped by 5 bases and J by 6 bases; unmatched bases: 15. In DNA form, the CDR3 reads TGTGCCAGCAGCAAGCCCTCTGGCCTAGCGGGAGAGGCCGGGGAGCTGTTTTTT. Translating it yields CASSKPSGLAGEAGELFF.

The CDR3 coding sequence is TGTGCCAGCAGCCAAAGGGACAGTCACTTCTATGGCTACACCTTC. Translating it yields CASSQRDSHFYGYTF. The rearrangement links TRBV3-1 (or the pseudogene TRBV3-2) to TRBJ1-2; 7 bases fit TRBD1. Germline CDR1 and CDR2: LGHDT and YNNKEL (reference sequence). There are 15 residues in the CDR3. The trim removed 2 bases at V and 4 bases at J, leaving 7 bases unmatched.

The rearrangement joins TRBV15 to TRBJ1-4, with D perhaps TRBD1 (5 bases). Trimming left V 0 bases short and J 7 bases short, with 15 bases between. This CDR3 is built from 16 residues. Germline V gene data show CDR1 as LNHNV and CDR2 as YYDKDF (reference sequence). CDR3 amino acids: CATSRDLLEGSEKLFF. DNA for the CDR3: TGTGCCACCAGCAGAGATCTTTTGGAGGGGAGTGAAAAACTGTTTTTT.

The rearrangement uses TRBV11-2 and TRBJ1-6, with D perhaps matching TRBD1 (5 bases). The CDR3 totals 15 residues. The germline V gene encodes CDR1 SGHAT and CDR2 FQNNGV. The germline V and J ends were trimmed by 5 bases and 10 bases, with 18 bases remaining between them. The CDR3 DNA follows: TGTGCCAGCAGCCTATCCTCAGTCAGGGTATCACCCCTCCACTTT. Protein product: CASSLSSVRVSPLHF.

The chain employs TRBV10-1 and TRBJ1-4, with a tentative D call TRBD1 (6 bases). CDR3 length equals 14 residues. Germline V CDR1 and CDR2: WNHNN, SYGVQD (reference sequence). Trimming shortened V by 0 bases and J by 5 bases, and 7 bases separated the two germline ends. The DNA of the CDR3 is TGCGCCAGCAGTGAGTCGCAGGGGAATGAAAAACTGTTTTTT. This encodes CASSESQGNEKLFF.

The chain couples TRBV4-3 to TRBJ2-1; 8 positions agree with TRBD2. CDR3 length equals 18 residues. Germline V gene sequence: CDR1 LGHNA, CDR2 YSLEER. Trimming at V came to 0 bases and at J to 4 bases, leaving 11 bases not matched to a gene. The CDR3 reads CASSQDAGGLAAYNEQFF. CDR3 bases: TGCGCCAGCAGCCAAGATGCGGGGGGTCTAGCGGCTTACAATGAGCAGTTCTTC.

For the CDR3, the DNA is TGTGCCAGCAGGGGACTGGGGACTGAAGCTTTCTTT. Encoded protein: CASRGLGTEAFF. The V call is TRBV3-1 (or the pseudogene TRBV3-2), the J call TRBJ1-1; a possible D gene is TRBD1 (5 bases). V was trimmed by 6 bases and J by 5 bases, leaving 10 bases between them. This CDR3 has 12 residues. Germline V CDR1 and CDR2: LGHDT, YNNKEL (reference sequence).

The genes are TRBV4-3 and TRBJ2-5; D is undetermined. This CDR3 comprises 14 residues. Germline V gene lookup returns CDR1 LGHNA and CDR2 YSLEER. V shed 3 bases and J shed 5 bases, with 13 bases lying between them. The CDR3 sequence: CASSQYVGSETQYF. The CDR3 DNA follows: TGCGCCAGCAGCCAGTACGTGGGCTCGGAGACCCAGTACTTC.